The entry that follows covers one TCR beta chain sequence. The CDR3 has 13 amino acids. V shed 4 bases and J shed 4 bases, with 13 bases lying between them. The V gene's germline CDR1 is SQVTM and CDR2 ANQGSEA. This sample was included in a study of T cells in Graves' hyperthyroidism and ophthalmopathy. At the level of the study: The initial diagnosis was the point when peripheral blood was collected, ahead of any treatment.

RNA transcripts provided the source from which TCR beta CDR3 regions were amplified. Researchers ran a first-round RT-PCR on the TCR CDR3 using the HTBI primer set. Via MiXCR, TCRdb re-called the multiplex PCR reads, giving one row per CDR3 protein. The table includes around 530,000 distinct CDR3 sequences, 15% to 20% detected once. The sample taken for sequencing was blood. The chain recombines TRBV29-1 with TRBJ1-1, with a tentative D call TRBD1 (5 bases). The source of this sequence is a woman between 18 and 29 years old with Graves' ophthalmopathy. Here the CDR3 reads CSVGVGQGTEAFF. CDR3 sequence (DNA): TGCAGCGTTGGGGTAGGGCAGGGCACTGAAGCTTTCTTT.